The clone carrying this T cell receptor (beta chain) has a handful of counts. This CDR3 comprises 15 residues. The germline V gene has CDR1 SGHTA and CDR2 FQGNSA. V was shortened by 3 bases and J by 5 bases, with 14 bases between the two germline ends. These data originate in a study of beta chain features in type 1 diabetes. The investigators reverse transcribed all of the isolated RNA, so they sequenced expressed TCRB transcripts. Data came from immunoSEQ multiplex PCR; TCRdb stores just in-frame clones and leaves some out. The table includes approximately 470,000 clones, about 29% detected once. This receptor was identified in a man aged 18-30 years in good health. The chain is built from TRBV7-2 and TRBJ1-5; D gene uncertain. The specimen was naive CD4+ T cells from blood. In DNA form, the CDR3 reads TGTGCCAGCAGCTTGTGGGCTGATAGGGATCAGCCCCAGCATTTT. It encodes CASSLWADRDQPQHF. The full variable domain, with the rest looked up from reference TRBV7-2 and TRBJ1-5, is GAGVSQSPSNKVTEKGKDVELRCDPISGHTALYWYRQSLGQGLEFLIYFQGNSAPDKSGLPSDRFSAERTGGSVSTLTIQRTQQEDSAVYLCASSLWADRDQPQHFGDGTRLSIL.